The following is a T cell receptor (beta chain) sequence with its context. What it recognizes is unknown. Neurodegeneration in patients was confirmed with biomarkers including neurofilament, amyloid-beta and tau. The CDR3 contains 17 residues. Germline CDR1 and CDR2: LNHDA and SQIVND (reference sequence). The data belong to a study of CD8 T cells in cerebrospinal fluid in Alzheimer's disease. TCRdb reworked the 10x single-cell sequencing reads into one entry per CDR3 protein, no DNA. Recorded for this sample: 1,100 or so distinct CDR3 sequences. Study outcomes and limitations: EBV-specific clones showed no enrichment in Alzheimer's patients and were not the top expanded clones. In mild cognitive impairment or Alzheimer's disease, the biggest CSF clone made up more TCRs than in controls.

This sequence was found in a human donor with Alzheimer's disease. This chain links TRBV19 with TRBJ2-6; absent DNA, TCRdb's TRBD1 call cannot be checked. The sample comprised cerebrospinal fluid. This CDR3 reads CASSELMGAAGANVLTF.